One sample yielded the 9 T cell receptor beta chains listed below, sequenced in a study of cytomegalovirus exposure and HLA in healthy donors. It was with 60 Vbeta and 13 Jbeta primers that the PCR ran. This table comes from immunoSEQ multiplex PCR, and its TCRdb copy is limited to in-frame clones, with some not included. The profile shows roughly 100,000 clones, roughly 80% of them singletons. Sequencing was carried out using PBMCs. These TCRs come from a woman between 55 and 75 years old in good health and CMV-seronegative.

This clone was found once. The chain employs TRBV7-2 and TRBJ2-3; perhaps TRBD2 as D (6 bases). V lost 8 bases, J lost 0 bases, and 9 bases lay in between. There are 13 residues in the CDR3. Germline V gene data show CDR1 as SGHTA and CDR2 as FQGNSA. The DNA for the CDR3 is TGTGCCAGCCAGCGGGCAAGCACAGATACGCAGTATTTT. Translating it yields CASQRASTDTQYF.

This clone has more than one count but fewer than ten. The junction differs from germline at one of its ends, possibly a read error. The V call is TRBV7-9, the J call TRBJ2-7; D may be TRBD2 (7 bases). CDR1 and CDR2 (germline): SEHNR, FQNEAQ (reference sequence). The CDR3 has 14 amino acids. The DNA of the CDR3 is TGTTCCAGCAGCACTAAGGGGGGGTTCTACGAGCAGTACTTC. It yields the protein CSSSTKGGFYEQYF. Using reference TRBV7-9 and TRBJ2-7 for the parts outside the CDR3, the full variable domain is DTGVSQNPRHKITKRGQNVTFRCDPISEHNRLYWYRQTLGQGPEFLTYFQNEAQLEKSRLLSDRFSAERPKGSFSTLEIQRTEQGDSAMYLCSSSTKGGFYEQYFGPGTRLTVT.

The chain has TRBV25-1 and TRBJ2-7, with 7 bases matching TRBD1. Germline V gives CDR1 MGHDK, CDR2 SYGVNS. This CDR3 has 17 residues. Trimming took 4 bases from V and 6 from J; bases not matched to a gene: 18. The CDR3 reads CASSVSSPGGRMSEQYF. CDR3 nucleotide sequence: TGTGCCAGCAGTGTATCTTCTCCAGGGGGTCGGATGAGCGAGCAGTACTTC.

The sample holds one count of this clone. The J gene is TRBJ1-6, the V gene TRBV19, with no clear D. CDR3 size: 14 residues. V gave up 10 bases and J gave up 9 bases, with 19 bases separating them. Germline V gene sequence: CDR1 LNHDA, CDR2 SQIVND (reference sequence). This CDR3 is CATAGGRFSSPLHF. As DNA, the CDR3 is TGTGCCACCGCGGGAGGGAGGTTCAGTTCACCCCTCCACTTT.

The gene calls are TRBV19 and TRBJ2-6, with a weak D call TRBD2 (5 bases). Trimming cost V 5 bases and J 5 bases, with 10 bases left between them. CDR1 is LNHDA, CDR2 SQIVND, per germline (reference sequence). This CDR3 has 14 residues. Written as DNA, the CDR3 is TGTGCCAGTAGTTCATTAGCGAGGGCCAACGTCCTGACTTTC. Translated: CASSSLARANVLTF.

The CDR3 sequence: CASSLGAGQAYEQYF. CDR3 in DNA: TGTGCCAGCAGCCTAGGAGCGGGGCAAGCCTACGAGCAGTACTTC. The rearrangement uses TRBV7-7 and TRBJ2-7; 7 positions agree with TRBD2. Germline V gene data show CDR1 as SSHAT and CDR2 as FNYEAQ (reference sequence). CDR3 length equals 15 residues. J lost 2 bases, V lost 5 bases, and 9 bases had no gene match.

The CDR3 DNA is TGTGCCAGCAGTAGCGAGGTGGCTAACTACGAGCAGTACTTC. Amino acid sequence: CASSSEVANYEQYF. V and J are TRBV28 and TRBJ2-7; D gene unclear. Germline V lookup: CDR1 MDHEN, CDR2 SYDVKM. Trimming took off 5 bases at V and 3 bases at J, with 14 bases between the two ends. The CDR3 runs to 14 residues.

The rearrangement links TRBV5-1 to TRBJ2-1, with 8 bases matching TRBD1. V lost 1 base, J lost 1 base, and 4 bases stayed unmatched. This CDR3 contains 16 residues. The germline V gene has CDR1 SGHRS and CDR2 YFSETQ. The chain's CDR3 is CASSLLTGGSYNEQFF. CDR3 coding DNA: TGCGCCAGCAGCTTGTTAACAGGGGGGTCCTACAATGAGCAGTTCTTC.

The CDR3 sequence: CASSGTGGGETQYF. In DNA form, the CDR3 reads TGCGCCAGCAGTGGGACAGGGGGCGGAGAGACCCAGTACTTC. The gene calls are TRBV5-1 and TRBJ2-5; TRBD1 aligns across 12 bases. CDR1 is SGHRS, CDR2 YFSETQ, per germline. The CDR3 contains 14 residues. The V gene end was trimmed by 5 bases and the J gene end by 4 bases; junction bases not matched to a gene: 3. Supplemented by reference TRBV5-1 and TRBJ2-5, the full variable domain reads KAGVTQTPRYLIKTRGQQVTLSCSPISGHRSVSWYQQTPGQGLQFLFEYFSETQRNKGNFPGRFSGRQFSNSRSEMNVSTLELGDSALYLCASSGTGGGETQYFGPGTRLLVL.